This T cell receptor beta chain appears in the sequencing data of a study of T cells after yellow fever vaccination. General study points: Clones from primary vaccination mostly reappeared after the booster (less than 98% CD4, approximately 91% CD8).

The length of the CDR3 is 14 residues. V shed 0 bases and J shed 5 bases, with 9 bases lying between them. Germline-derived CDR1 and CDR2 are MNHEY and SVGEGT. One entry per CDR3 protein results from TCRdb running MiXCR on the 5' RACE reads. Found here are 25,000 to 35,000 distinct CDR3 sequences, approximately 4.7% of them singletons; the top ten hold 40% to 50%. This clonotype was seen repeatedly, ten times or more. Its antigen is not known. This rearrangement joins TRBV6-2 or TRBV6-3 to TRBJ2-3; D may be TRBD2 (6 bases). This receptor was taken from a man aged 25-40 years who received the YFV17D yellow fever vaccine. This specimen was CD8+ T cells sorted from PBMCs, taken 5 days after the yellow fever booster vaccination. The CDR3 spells CASSYSGGLDTQYF. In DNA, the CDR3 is TGTGCCAGCAGTTACTCGGGAGGATTAGATACGCAGTATTTT.